These T cell receptor beta chains were read from a single sample in a study of cytotoxic CD8 clonotypes in ibrutinib-treated CLL. Assay used: immunoSEQ multiplex PCR; TCRdb lists only in-frame clones, some missing. The table shows about 63,000 clones, with over 60% occurring only once. The input for sequencing was PBMCs, taken after 12 months of ibrutinib treatment. These receptors all stem from a human donor with chronic lymphocytic leukemia. Both conserved end residues are part of each CDR3. A D gene is named only where the DNA matches it firmly. Size values are once, few and many counts, or a class for expanded clones, and some rows have none.

. TRBJ2-1 TRBD2 TRBV2 TGTGCCAGCAGGGGCCTACTAGCGGGAGGTGAGCAGTTCTTC CASRGLLAGGEQFF
. TRBJ2-7 TRBD1 TRBV6-6 TGTGCCAGCAGCTACGGACAGGGGGTGATTTACGAGCAGTACTTC CASSYGQGVIYEQYF
. TRBJ1-3 . TRBV7-8 TGTGCCAGCAGCTTAGGACGGACTGGAAACACCATATATTTT CASSLGRTGNTIYF
. TRBJ2-3 . TRBV9 TGTGCCAGCCAACGAGACAGCACAGATACGCAGTATTTT CASQRDSTDTQYF
. TRBJ1-5 TRBD1 TRBV27 TGTGCCAGCAGTTTATACCCACCAGGGGGCAACAATCAGCCCCAGCATTTT CASSLYPPGGNNQPQHF
. TRBJ1-2 TRBD1 TRBV5-1 TGCGCCAGCAGCTTTGGACAGGCGGCCTATGGCTACACCTTC CASSFGQAAYGYTF
. TRBJ2-5 TRBD2 TRBV2 TGTGCCAGCAGTGAAGCTGCCGGGACTAGCGGGATGGAGACCCAGTACTTC CASSEAAGTSGMETQYF
few TRBJ2-7 TRBD1 TRBV2 TGTGCCAGCAGAGAGACAGGGGCCTCCTACGAGCAGTACTTC CASRETGASYEQYF
. TRBJ1-3 . TRBV29-1 TGCAGCGTTGTTCAGGGGAGTTCTGGAAACACCATATATTTT CSVVQGSSGNTIYF
. TRBJ2-1 . TRBV11-2 TGTGCCAGCAGCTTAGTCCAGGGCTTGGGGTTCTTC CASSLVQGLGFF
. TRBJ1-5 TRBD1 TRBV15 TGTGCCACCAGCGCCGAACCGACAGGGGGCAGTCAGCCCCAGCATTTT CATSAEPTGGSQPQHF
. TRBJ1-5 . TRBV21-1 TGTGCCAGCAGCAAAGCGCTACGGGGGGCAGGTCAGCCCCAGCATTTT CASSKALRGAGQPQHF
. TRBJ2-5 . TRBV4-1 TGCGCCAGCAGCCAAGATAGGGGGGGACCGTCGCAAGAGACCCAGTACTTC CASSQDRGGPSQETQYF
. TRBJ1-5 . TRBV28 TGTGCCAGCAGTTTAGACGGTCAGCCCCAGCATTTT CASSLDGQPQHF
. TRBJ2-1 TRBD2 TRBV13 TGTGCCAGCAGCGCCAACCGACTAGCGGGAGGCAACCCCCTTTACAATGAGCAGTTCTTC CASSANRLAGGNPLYNEQFF
. TRBJ2-7 . TRBV5-4 TGTGCCAGCAGCTCCGAGGGGGGGCGCGGCGAGCAGTACTTC CASSSEGGRGEQYF
. TRBJ2-7 TRBD1 TRBV2 TGTGCCAGCAGTAAAGACAGGGGCGGAGACTACGAGCAGTACTTC CASSKDRGGDYEQYF
few TRBJ2-1 TRBD2 TRBV7-3 TGTGCCAGCAGCTCGGGACTAGCGGGAGGCGAGCAGTTCTTC CASSSGLAGGEQFF
few TRBJ2-1 . TRBV7-3 TGTGCCAGCAGCTTGGGGACCGCAAGCGATGAGCAGTTCTTC CASSLGTASDEQFF
. TRBJ2-1 . TRBV19 TGTGCCAGTAGTATGCGTTGGGACACTTACAATGAGCAGTTCTTC CASSMRWDTYNEQFF
. TRBJ2-7 . TRBV15 TGTGCCACCAGCAGATCACTGCAGACCTACGAGCAGTACTTC CATSRSLQTYEQYF
. TRBJ1-5 . TRBV4-1 TGCGCCAGCAGCCAACCCAAGGACTCTAGCAATCAGCCCCAGCATTTT CASSQPKDSSNQPQHF
. TRBJ2-5 TRBD2 TRBV28 TGTGCCAGCAGTCTCGGTCGAGCGGGAGTGGGGGAGACCCAGTACTTC CASSLGRAGVGETQYF
. TRBJ1-2 TRBD1 TRBV4-3 TGCGCCAGCAGTCCGGGCAGGGGGACCTATGGCTACACCTTC CASSPGRGTYGYTF
. TRBJ2-7 TRBD1 TRBV28 TGTGCCAGCAGTGGCTGGACAGACAGGGACGAGCAGTACTTC CASSGWTDRDEQYF
few TRBJ2-3 TRBD1 TRBV28 TGTGCCAGCAGTGAGACAGGGGCCACAGATACGCAGTATTTT CASSETGATDTQYF
. TRBJ2-3 . TRBV18 TGTGCCAGCTCACCGCGCAGGAGGCAGGAGGATACGCAGTATTTT CASSPRRRQEDTQYF
. TRBJ2-5 TRBD2 TRBV25-1 TGTGCCAGCAGTGAATTCCCCGGGGTGACGGGGAGGGGAGAGACCCAGTACTTC CASSEFPGVTGRGETQYF
hyperexpanded TRBJ2-1 TRBD2 TRBV13 TGTGCCAGCAGCCCCTCCCCAGCGGGAGCCCACAATGAGCAGTTCTTC CASSPSPAGAHNEQFF
. TRBJ2-3 TRBD2 TRBV9 TGTGCCAGCAGCGTCCGACTAGCCCCAGATACGCAGTATTTT CASSVRLAPDTQYF
. TRBJ2-2 TRBD2 TRBV10-3 TGTGCCATCAGTGGAGCGGGAGCCGCGAACACCGGGGAGCTGTTTTTT CAISGAGAANTGELFF
. TRBJ2-2 . TRBV9 TGTGCCAGCAGCGTAGTAGGCTCCCGCGGGGAGCTGTTTTTT CASSVVGSRGELFF
. TRBJ2-4 . TRBV13 TGTGCCAGCAGTTTTGCCCCTTGGCAGGGTACAGCCAAAAACATTCAGTACTTC CASSFAPWQGTAKNIQYF
. TRBJ1-4 . TRBV4-3 TGCGCCAGCAGCCAGGTTATAGGTGCAACTAATGAAAAACTGTTTTTT CASSQVIGATNEKLFF
. TRBJ2-7 . TRBV6-5 TGTGCCAGCAGTTTTGGGGGCGAGCAGTACTTC CASSFGGEQYF
. TRBJ2-1 TRBD1 TRBV18 TGTGCCAGCTCACAGGGACAGGGTTACAATGAGCAGTTCTTC CASSQGQGYNEQFF
. TRBJ1-5 . TRBV30 TGTGCCTGGAGTGTACTAGGGGTGCGACAGCCCCAGCATTTT CAWSVLGVRQPQHF
. TRBJ1-1 TRBD1 TRBV7-3 TGTGCCAGCAGCGAATACGGGACAGGAGCCCCAGCTTTCTTT CASSEYGTGAPAFF
. TRBJ2-2 . TRBV11-3 TGTGCCAGCAGCCCCGTGCGGGGAACCGGGGAGCTGTTTTTT CASSPVRGTGELFF
once TRBJ2-7 . TRBV11-2 TGTGCCAGCAGCTTTAGGGGCGCCCGTGGCGAGCAGTACTTC CASSFRGARGEQYF
few TRBJ2-1 TRBD2 TRBV9 TGTGCCAGCAGCGGGGGGACTAGCGCGAGGCACAATGAGCAGTTCTTC CASSGGTSARHNEQFF
. TRBJ2-1 TRBD2 TRBV18 TGTGCCAGCTCACCCGGCGGGAGCTCCTACAATGAGCAGTTCTTC CASSPGGSSYNEQFF
. TRBJ2-2 . TRBV10-2 TGCGCCAGCAGTGAGCGCACCGGGGAGCTGTTTTTT CASSERTGELFF
. TRBJ2-7 TRBD2 TRBV5-1 TGCGCCAGCAGCTTAACTAGCGGGAATTACGAGCAGTACTTC CASSLTSGNYEQYF